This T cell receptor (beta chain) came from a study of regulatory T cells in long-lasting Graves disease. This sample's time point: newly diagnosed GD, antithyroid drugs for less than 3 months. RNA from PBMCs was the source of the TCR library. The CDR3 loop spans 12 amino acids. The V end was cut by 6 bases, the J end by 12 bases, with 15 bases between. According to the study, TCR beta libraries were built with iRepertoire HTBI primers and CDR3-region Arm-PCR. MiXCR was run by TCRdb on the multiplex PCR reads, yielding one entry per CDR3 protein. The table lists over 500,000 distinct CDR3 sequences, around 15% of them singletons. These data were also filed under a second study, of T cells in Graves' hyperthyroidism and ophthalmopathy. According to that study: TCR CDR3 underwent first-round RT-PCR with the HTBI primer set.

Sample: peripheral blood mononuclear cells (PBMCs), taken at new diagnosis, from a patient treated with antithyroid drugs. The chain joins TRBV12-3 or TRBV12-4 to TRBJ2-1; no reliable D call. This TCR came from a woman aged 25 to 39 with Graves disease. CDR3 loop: CASSYTSSRQFF. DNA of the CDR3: TGTGCCAGCAGCTATACCAGCTCGCGGCAGTTCTTC.